This TCR beta chain came from a study of neoadjuvant anti-PD-1 for oral cavity cancer. The table came from immunoSEQ multiplex PCR; TCRdb's copy has only in-frame clones and leaves some out. The profile shows 7,200 or so clones, over 65% of them singletons. Per germline, CDR1 GTSNPN and CDR2 SVGIG (reference sequence). V lost 1 base and J 6 bases, leaving 7 bases between the germline ends. This CDR3 comprises 13 residues. The J gene is TRBJ1-6, the V gene TRBV30; TRBD1 is a possible D gene (5 bases). This specimen was PBMCs, taken before nivolumab (anti-PD-1) treatment. The TCR sequence derives from a person aged 35-80 years with oral cavity squamous cell carcinoma. The DNA for the CDR3 is TGTGCCTGGAGTGGGGACTTTAATTCACCCCTCCACTTT. Its protein product is CAWSGDFNSPLHF.